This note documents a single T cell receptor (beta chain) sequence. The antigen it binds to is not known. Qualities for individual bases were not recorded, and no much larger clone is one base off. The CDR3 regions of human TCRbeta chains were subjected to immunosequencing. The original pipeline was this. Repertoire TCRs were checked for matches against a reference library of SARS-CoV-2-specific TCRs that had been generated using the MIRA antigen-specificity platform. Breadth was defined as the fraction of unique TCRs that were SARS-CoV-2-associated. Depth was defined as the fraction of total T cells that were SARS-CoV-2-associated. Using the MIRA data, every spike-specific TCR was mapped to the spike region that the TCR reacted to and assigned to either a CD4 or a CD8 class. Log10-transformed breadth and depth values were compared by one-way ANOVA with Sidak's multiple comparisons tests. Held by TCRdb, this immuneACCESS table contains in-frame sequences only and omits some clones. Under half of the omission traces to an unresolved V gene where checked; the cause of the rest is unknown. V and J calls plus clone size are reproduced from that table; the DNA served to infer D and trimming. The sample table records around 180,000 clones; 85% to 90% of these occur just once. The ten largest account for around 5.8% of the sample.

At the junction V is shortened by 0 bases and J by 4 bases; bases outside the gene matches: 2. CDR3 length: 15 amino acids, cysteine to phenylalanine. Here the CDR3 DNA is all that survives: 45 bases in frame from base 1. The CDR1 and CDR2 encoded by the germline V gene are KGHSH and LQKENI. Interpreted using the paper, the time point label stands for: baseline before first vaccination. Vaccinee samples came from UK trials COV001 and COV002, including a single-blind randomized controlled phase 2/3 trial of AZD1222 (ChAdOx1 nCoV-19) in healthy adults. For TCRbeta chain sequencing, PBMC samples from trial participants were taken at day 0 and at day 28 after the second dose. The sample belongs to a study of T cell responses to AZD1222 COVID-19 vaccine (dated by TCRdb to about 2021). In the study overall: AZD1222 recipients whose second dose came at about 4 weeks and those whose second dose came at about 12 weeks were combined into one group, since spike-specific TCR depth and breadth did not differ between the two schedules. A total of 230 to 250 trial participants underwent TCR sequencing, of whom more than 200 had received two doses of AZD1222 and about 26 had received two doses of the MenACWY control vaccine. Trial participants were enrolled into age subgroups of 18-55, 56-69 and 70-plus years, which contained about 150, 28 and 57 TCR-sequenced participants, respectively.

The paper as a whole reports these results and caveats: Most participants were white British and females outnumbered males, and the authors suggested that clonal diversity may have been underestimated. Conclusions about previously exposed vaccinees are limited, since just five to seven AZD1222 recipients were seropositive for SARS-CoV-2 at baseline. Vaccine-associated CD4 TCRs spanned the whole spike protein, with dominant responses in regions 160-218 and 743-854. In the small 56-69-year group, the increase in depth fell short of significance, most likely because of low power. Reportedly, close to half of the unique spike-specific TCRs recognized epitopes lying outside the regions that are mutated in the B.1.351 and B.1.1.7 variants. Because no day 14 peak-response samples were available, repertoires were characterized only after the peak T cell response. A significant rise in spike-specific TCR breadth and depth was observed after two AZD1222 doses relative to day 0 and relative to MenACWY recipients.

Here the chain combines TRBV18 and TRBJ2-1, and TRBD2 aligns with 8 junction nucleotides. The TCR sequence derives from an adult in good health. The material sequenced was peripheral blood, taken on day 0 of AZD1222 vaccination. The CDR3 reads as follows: CASSPPSGNYNEQFF. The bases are TGTGCCAGCTCACCACCTAGCGGGAATTACAATGAGCAGTTCTTC.